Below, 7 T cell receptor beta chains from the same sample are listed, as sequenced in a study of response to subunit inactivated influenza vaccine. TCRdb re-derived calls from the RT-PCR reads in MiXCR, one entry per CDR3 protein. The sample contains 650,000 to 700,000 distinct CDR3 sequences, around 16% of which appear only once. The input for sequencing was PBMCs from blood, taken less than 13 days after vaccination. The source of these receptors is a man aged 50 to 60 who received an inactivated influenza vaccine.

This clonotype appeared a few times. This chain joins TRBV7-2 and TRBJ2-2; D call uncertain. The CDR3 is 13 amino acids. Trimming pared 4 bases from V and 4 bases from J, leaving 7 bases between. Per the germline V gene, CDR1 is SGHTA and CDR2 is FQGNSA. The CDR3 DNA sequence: TGTGCCAGCAGCTCTCCCCCCACCGGGGAGCTGTTTTTT. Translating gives CASSSPPTGELFF.

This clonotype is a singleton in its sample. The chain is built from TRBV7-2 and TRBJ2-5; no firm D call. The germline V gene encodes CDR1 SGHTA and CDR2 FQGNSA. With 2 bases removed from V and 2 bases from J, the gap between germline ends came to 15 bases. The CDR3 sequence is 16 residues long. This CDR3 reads CASSLWSSNRQETQYF. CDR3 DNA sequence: TGTGCCAGCAGCTTATGGTCTAGTAATAGGCAAGAGACCCAGTACTTC.

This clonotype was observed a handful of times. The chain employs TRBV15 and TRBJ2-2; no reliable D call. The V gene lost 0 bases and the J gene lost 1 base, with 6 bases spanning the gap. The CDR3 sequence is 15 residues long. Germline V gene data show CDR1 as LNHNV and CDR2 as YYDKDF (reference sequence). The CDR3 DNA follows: TGTGCCACCAGCAGAGACTGGGGGAACACCGGGGAGCTGTTTTTT. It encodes CATSRDWGNTGELFF.

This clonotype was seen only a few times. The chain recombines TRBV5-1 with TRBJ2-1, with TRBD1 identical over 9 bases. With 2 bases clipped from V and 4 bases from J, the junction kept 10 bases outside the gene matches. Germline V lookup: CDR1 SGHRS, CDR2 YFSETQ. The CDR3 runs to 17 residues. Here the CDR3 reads CASSFGGVGQGYNEQFF. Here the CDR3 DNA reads TGCGCCAGCAGCTTCGGTGGTGTGGGACAGGGATACAATGAGCAGTTCTTC.

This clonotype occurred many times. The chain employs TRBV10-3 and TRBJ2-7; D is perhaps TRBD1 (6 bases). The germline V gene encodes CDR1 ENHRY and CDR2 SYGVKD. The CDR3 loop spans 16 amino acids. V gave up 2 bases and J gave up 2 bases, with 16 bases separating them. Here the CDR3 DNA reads TGTGCCATCAGTGAGGGGACACCCACCAGGCCCTACGAGCAGTACTTC. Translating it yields CAISEGTPTRPYEQYF.

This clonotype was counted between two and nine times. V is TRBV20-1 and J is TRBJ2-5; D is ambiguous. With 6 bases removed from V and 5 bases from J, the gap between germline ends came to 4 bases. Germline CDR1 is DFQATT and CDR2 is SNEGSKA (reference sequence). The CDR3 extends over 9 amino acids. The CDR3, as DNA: TGCAGTGCAAAGGAGACCCAGTACTTC. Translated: CSAKETQYF.

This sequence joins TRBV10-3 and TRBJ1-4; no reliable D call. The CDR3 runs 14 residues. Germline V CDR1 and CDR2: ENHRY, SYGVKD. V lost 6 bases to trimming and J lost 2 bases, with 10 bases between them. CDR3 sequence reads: CAISLGPTNEKLFF. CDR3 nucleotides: TGTGCCATCAGCCTGGGCCCCACTAATGAAAAACTGTTTTTT.